A single sample is the source of the 20 T cell receptor beta chains below, sequenced in a study of T cell repertoires in cytomegalovirus infection. Their antigen targets remain unknown. Each CDR3 protein gets one entry after TCRdb re-called the reads with MiXCR. The data hold over 40,000 distinct CDR3 sequences, with about 21% observed a single time. The sequenced sample was CD8+ T cells from cultured PBMCs, obtained from culture after CMV antigen stimulation. The source is a human donor in good health (CMV status not recorded). Some clones in this sample may be carry-over from other donors' samples.

V usage is TRBV6-2 or TRBV6-3 and J usage is TRBJ2-7; D may correspond to TRBD1 or TRBD2 (5 bases each). The CDR3 is made up of 15 amino acids. Deletions cut 2 bases from V and 6 bases from J, with 17 bases between. Germline V lookup: CDR1 MNHEY, CDR2 SVGEGT. CDR3 residues: CASSYTGTRSVEQYF. CDR3 bases: TGTGCCAGCAGTTACACGGGGACCCGGTCTGTCGAGCAGTACTTC.

This chain joins TRBV2 and TRBJ2-2; maybe TRBD1 (5 bases). CDR3 length: 13 amino acids. The V and J ends lost 6 bases and 7 bases respectively, with 12 bases between them. Germline lookup yields CDR1 SNHLY and CDR2 FYNNEI. In DNA, the CDR3 is TGTGCCAGCAGGGGCAGGGTCGGCGGGGAGCTGTTTTTT. Translation: CASRGRVGGELFF.

This clonotype turned up a few times. This chain connects TRBV6-2 or TRBV6-3 to TRBJ2-1, with unresolved D. The CDR3 runs to 12 residues. The germline gives CDR1 MNHEY, CDR2 SVGEGT. The V end lost 5 bases, the J end lost 4 bases, and 6 bases lay between the germline ends. CDR3 nucleotide sequence: TGTGCCAGCAGTAAAGGGTACAATGAGCAGTTCTTC. It is translated as CASSKGYNEQFF.

This chain joins TRBV19 and TRBJ1-1; 7 nucleotides align to TRBD1. J gave up 4 bases and V 5 bases, and 7 bases lay outside the gene matches. Germline V gene sequence: CDR1 LNHDA, CDR2 SQIVND (reference sequence). CDR3 size: 14 residues. Here the CDR3 DNA reads TGTGCCAGTAGTCGGCCAGGGGGGAGCACTGAAGCTTTCTTT. Its translation is CASSRPGGSTEAFF.

About this clonotype: This may be a read error, as it is one base from a much larger clone. V usage is TRBV27 and J usage is TRBJ2-2, with D uncertain. Germline CDR1 and CDR2: MNHEY and SMNVEV (reference sequence). V was trimmed by 1 base and J by 0 bases, leaving 12 bases between them. CDR3 length equals 17 residues. Here the CDR3 DNA reads TGTGCCAGCAGTTTATGGGGTCGGCTACCGAACACCGGGGAGCTGTTTTTT. As protein: CASSLWGRLPNTGELFF.

Comment on this clonotype: The final CDR3 position lacks the conserved phenylalanine or tryptophan, pointing to a likely read error. The chain recombines TRBV4-1 with TRBJ1-1; 7 bases match TRBD1. This CDR3 contains 14 residues. Germline CDR1 and CDR2: MGHRA and YSYEKL. Trimming removed 3 bases from V and 4 bases from J; junction bases left unmatched: 5. The DNA of the CDR3 is TGCGCCAGCAGCCAGGACCGACAGGGCACTGAAGCTTTCCTT. Translating it yields CASSQDRQGTEAFL.

This clonotype was seen repeatedly, ten times or more. The rearrangement links TRBV18 to TRBJ2-2; D might be TRBD1 or TRBD2, each matching 5 bases. Germline V lookup: CDR1 KGHSH, CDR2 LQKENI. Trimming cost V 3 bases and J 3 bases, with 5 bases left between them. The CDR3 totals 13 residues. This chain's CDR3 is CASSPGDTGELFF. CDR3 DNA: TGTGCCAGCTCACCGGGGGACACCGGGGAGCTGTTTTTT. The full variable domain, with the rest looked up from reference TRBV18 and TRBJ2-2, is NAGVMQNPRHLVRRRGQEARLRCSPMKGHSHVYWYRQLPEEGLKFMVYLQKENIIDESGMPKERFSAEFPKEGPSILRIQQVVRGDSAAYFCASSPGDTGELFFGEGSRLTVL.

The chain links TRBV4-1 to TRBJ1-5, with D uncertain. Germline V gene sequence: CDR1 MGHRA, CDR2 YSYEKL. The CDR3 extends over 14 amino acids. V was clipped by 0 bases and J by 7 bases, with 10 bases between them. The CDR3 nucleotides read TGCGCCAGCAGCCAAGAAACGGGTCACCAGCCCCAGCATTTT. Translating gives CASSQETGHQPQHF.

This clonotype turned up a few times. The V gene is TRBV6-5, the J gene TRBJ2-3; 12 bases are a match to TRBD2. Germline V CDR1 and CDR2: MNHEY, SVGAGI. The J segment lost 0 bases and the V segment lost 2 bases, leaving 6 bases of the junction unmatched. CDR3 size: 18 residues. The CDR3 DNA follows: TGTGCCAGCAGTTACGGGACTAGCGGGCCTTCTAGCACAGATACGCAGTATTTT. Its translation is CASSYGTSGPSSTDTQYF.

Many counts were recorded for this clonotype. The CDR3 DNA reads as TGTGCTAGTGGTTTCGAGCGGGACCACTCCTACAATGAGCAGTTCTTC. This codes for CASGFERDHSYNEQFF. The gene calls are TRBV12-5 and TRBJ2-1; 7 positions agree with TRBD2. CDR3 length: 16 amino acids. Germline assignment: CDR1 LGHNT and CDR2 FRNRAP. V lost 3 bases and J lost 0; bases outside the gene matches: 5.

In its sample, this clonotype was seen many times. V usage is TRBV7-9 and J usage is TRBJ2-2; 7 bases match TRBD1. Germline assignment: CDR1 SEHNR and CDR2 FQNEAQ (reference sequence). V lost 5 bases to trimming and J lost 7 bases; unmatched junction nucleotides: 13. This CDR3 is built from 16 residues. The CDR3 sequence: CASSPEWDRLFGELFF. The CDR3 DNA reads as TGTGCCAGCAGCCCGGAGTGGGACAGATTATTCGGGGAGCTGTTTTTT.

This chain joins TRBV6-5 and TRBJ1-5; tentatively, D is TRBD1 (5 bases). Germline V CDR1 and CDR2: MNHEY, SVGAGI. This CDR3 region has 15 residues. Trimming cost V 0 bases and J 3 bases, with 9 bases left between them. CDR3 residues: CASSYSVTDNQPQHF. The CDR3 nucleotides are TGTGCCAGCAGTTACTCCGTGACAGACAATCAGCCCCAGCATTTT.

A few counts support this clonotype. V is TRBV29-1 and J is TRBJ1-1; 9 bases fit TRBD1. The CDR3 spans 16 residues. The germline CDR1 and CDR2 sequences are SQVTM and ANQGSEA. V shed 0 bases and J 1 base; nucleotides not matched to a gene: 6. The CDR3 coding sequence is TGCAGCGTTGAAGAATTGGCGGGACAGGGGAACACTGAAGCTTTCTTT. It yields the protein CSVEELAGQGNTEAFF.

In this sample, this clonotype turned up many times. The chain employs TRBV7-9 and TRBJ2-2; 9 bases agree with TRBD1. The V gene's germline CDR1 is SEHNR and CDR2 FQNEAQ (reference sequence). The ends lost 6 bases at V and 0 bases at J; junction bases unmatched: 5. This CDR3 comprises 16 residues. The CDR3 DNA is TGTGCCAGCAGTCCTACAGGGGGCTCGAACACCGGGGAGCTGTTTTTT. Translated, it gives CASSPTGGSNTGELFF.

This clonotype was seen more than once but under ten times. V gene TRBV4-3 combines with J gene TRBJ2-6; D gene ambiguous. The CDR3 length is 16 residues. The V end lost 4 bases, the J end lost 0 bases, and 10 bases lay between the germline ends. The germline V gene encodes CDR1 LGHNA and CDR2 YSLEER. Here the CDR3 DNA reads TGCGCCAGCAGCCGAGACACCTACTCTGGGGCCAACGTCCTGACTTTC. Translation gives CASSRDTYSGANVLTF.

This clonotype was picked up many times. This chain uses TRBV7-9 with TRBJ1-2, with a possible D match to TRBD1 (6 bases). CDR1 and CDR2 from the germline V gene are SEHNR and FQNEAQ (reference sequence). Trimming pared 1 base from V and 8 bases from J, leaving 23 bases between. The CDR3 is 17 residues long. CDR3 bases: TGTGCCAGCAGCTTAGTACAGGGTCCCCTTCGGGACTGGGGCTACACCTTC. Translation: CASSLVQGPLRDWGYTF.

The chain employs TRBV18 and TRBJ1-1; D is unclear. The V end lost 0 bases, the J end lost 1 base, and 12 bases lay between the germline ends. The CDR3 runs 16 residues. Germline V CDR1 and CDR2: KGHSH, LQKENI. The CDR3 DNA is TGTGCCAGCTCACCACCGTTATCGGGGTCGAACACTGAAGCTTTCTTT. It encodes CASSPPLSGSNTEAFF. The full variable domain, rest sourced from reference TRBV18 and TRBJ1-1, is NAGVMQNPRHLVRRRGQEARLRCSPMKGHSHVYWYRQLPEEGLKFMVYLQKENIIDESGMPKERFSAEFPKEGPSILRIQQVVRGDSAAYFCASSPPLSGSNTEAFFGQGTRLTVV.

This clonotype was picked up many times. CDR3 DNA sequence: TGTGCCAGCAGTCAGACAGGAGGCACAGATACGCAGTATTTT. It specifies CASSQTGGTDTQYF. The chain is built from TRBV28 and TRBJ2-3, with D tentatively TRBD1 (6 bases). Trimming removed 5 bases from V and 1 base from J, with 10 bases in between. The germline gives CDR1 MDHEN, CDR2 SYDVKM. This CDR3 contains 14 residues.

This clonotype was counted many times. The rearrangement links TRBV12-3 or TRBV12-4 to TRBJ1-5; perhaps TRBD1 as D (6 bases). Trimming left V 6 bases short and J 6 bases short, with 18 bases between. The CDR3 has 15 amino acids. In DNA, the CDR3 is TGTGCCAGCAGCCTAGAGGGGGTCGTCGGTCAGCCCCAGCATTTT. Encoded protein: CASSLEGVVGQPQHF.

This clonotype was recorded at least ten times. The chain recombines TRBV19 with TRBJ2-7, with D unresolved. The germline V and J ends were trimmed by 3 bases and 1 base, with 25 bases remaining between them. Germline assignment: CDR1 LNHDA and CDR2 SQIVND (reference sequence). The CDR3 runs to 19 residues. The CDR3 DNA reads as TGTGCCAGTAGTATTCTAGGCCCTCCTCTTCCAGGCAAGTCCTACGAGCAGTACTTC. It specifies CASSILGPPLPGKSYEQYF.